This TCR beta chain comes out of a study of T cell responses to AZD1222 COVID-19 vaccine. The protocol was immunoSEQ multiplex PCR, while the TCRdb copy is restricted to in-frame clones and leaves out a portion. This sample yields more than 95,000 clones, of which approximately 85% are seen a single time; roughly 3.9% belongs to the top ten. CDR3 length: 13 amino acids. V lost 7 bases, J lost 6 bases, and 13 bases lay in between. The rearrangement joins TRBV12-3 or TRBV12-4 to TRBJ1-5, with D unclear. Specimen: peripheral blood, collected on day 0 of MenACWY control vaccination. The clonotype originates from an adult in good health. The CDR3 loop reads CASTIARGQPQHF. The CDR3 DNA is TGTGCCAGCACCATCGCACGGGGTCAGCCCCAGCATTTT.